The subject of this entry is one TCR beta chain. Its matching antigen is unknown. The CDR3 has 12 residues. V gave up 0 bases and J gave up 7 bases, with 7 bases separating them. Germline V gene data show CDR1 as SGDLS and CDR2 as YYNGEE. Sequenced patients had shown CD8+CD57+ cell expansion by flow cytometry. This sample stems from a study of CD8+CD57+ T cells in acquired aplastic anemia. For the study at large: Mean yield of DNA from sorted CD4+ and CD8+ cells was roughly 3.1 ug.

Study-level findings and limits: Both patients and controls carried the same twenty-nine CD8+ CDR3 sequences.

Genomic DNA served as template for TCR beta VDJ and CDR3 profiling. MiXCR, applied by TCRdb to the reads, yields one record per CDR3 protein. This sample has about 180,000 distinct CDR3 sequences, with about three fifths found just once. The chain combines TRBV9 with TRBJ1-2; no clear D. Sequencing input: sorted CD4+, CD8+, or CD8+CD57+ T cells (not recorded which) from PBMCs. This receptor was identified in a human donor with aplastic anemia. The CDR3 reads CASSVASGGYTF. Written as DNA, the CDR3 is TGTGCCAGCAGCGTAGCTTCGGGTGGCTACACCTTC.